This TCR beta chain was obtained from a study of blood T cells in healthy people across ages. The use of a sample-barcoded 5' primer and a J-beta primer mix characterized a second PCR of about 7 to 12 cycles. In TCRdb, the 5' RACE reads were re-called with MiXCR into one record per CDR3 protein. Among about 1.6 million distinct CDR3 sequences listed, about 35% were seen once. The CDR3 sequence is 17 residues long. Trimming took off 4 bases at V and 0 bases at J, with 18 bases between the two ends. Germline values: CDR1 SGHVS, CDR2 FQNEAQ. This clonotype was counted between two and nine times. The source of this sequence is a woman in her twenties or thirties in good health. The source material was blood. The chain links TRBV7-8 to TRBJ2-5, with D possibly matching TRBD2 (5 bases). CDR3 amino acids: CASSSVSAGEHQETQYF. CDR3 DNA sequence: TGTGCCAGCAGCTCGGTGTCAGCCGGGGAGCACCAAGAGACCCAGTACTTC.